The present entry profiles one T cell receptor beta chain with its context. Its antigen is undetermined. These data belong to a study of a mutant IDH1 vaccine in newly diagnosed glioma. Across the whole study: Mean patient age was approximately 40 years; 62.5% were male and about 38% female. The earlier regimen, radiotherapy, temozolomide, or both, was most often both. General study points: In around 93% of patients, immune responses induced by the vaccine occurred.

This CDR3 has 15 residues. Germline V CDR1 and CDR2: SEHNR, FQNEAQ (reference sequence). J gave up 9 bases and V 1 base, and 6 bases lay outside the gene matches. Sequenced by immunoSEQ multiplex PCR; TCRdb stores in-frame clones only, minus some. The repertoire holds tens of thousands of clones, with approximately 86% as singletons. As to time point: baseline, week 1 (first vaccination visit). The treatment: pre-vaccination baseline after standard-of-care therapy. New astrocytomas of WHO grade 3 or 4 that were IDH1-mutant and ATRX-lost were found in the donors. The material sequenced was PBMCs, taken from a glioma patient treated with radiotherapy, temozolomide or both. This rearrangement joins TRBV7-9 to TRBJ1-3; 10 nucleotides line up with TRBD1. The sequence derives from a man aged 30 to 45 with glioma. CDR3 amino acids: CASSLVGQGVGTIYF. CDR3 DNA sequence: TGTGCCAGCAGCTTAGTCGGACAGGGGGTCGGCACCATATATTTT.